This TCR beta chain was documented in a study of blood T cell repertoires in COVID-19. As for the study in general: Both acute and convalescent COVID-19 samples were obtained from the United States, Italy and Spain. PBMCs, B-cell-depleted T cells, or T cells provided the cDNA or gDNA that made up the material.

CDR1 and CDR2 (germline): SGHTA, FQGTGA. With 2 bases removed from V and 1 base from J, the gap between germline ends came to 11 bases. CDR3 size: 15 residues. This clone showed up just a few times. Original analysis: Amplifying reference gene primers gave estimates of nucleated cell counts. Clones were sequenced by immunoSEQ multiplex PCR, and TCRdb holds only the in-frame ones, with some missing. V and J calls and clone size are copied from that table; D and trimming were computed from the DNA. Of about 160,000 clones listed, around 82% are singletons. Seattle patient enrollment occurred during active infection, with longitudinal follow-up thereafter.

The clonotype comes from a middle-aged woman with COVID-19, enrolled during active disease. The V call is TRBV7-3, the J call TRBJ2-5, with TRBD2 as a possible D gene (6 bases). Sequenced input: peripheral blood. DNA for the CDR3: TGTGCCAGCAGCTTACGACCGGGACTCCAAGAGACCCAGTACTTC. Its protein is CASSLRPGLQETQYF.